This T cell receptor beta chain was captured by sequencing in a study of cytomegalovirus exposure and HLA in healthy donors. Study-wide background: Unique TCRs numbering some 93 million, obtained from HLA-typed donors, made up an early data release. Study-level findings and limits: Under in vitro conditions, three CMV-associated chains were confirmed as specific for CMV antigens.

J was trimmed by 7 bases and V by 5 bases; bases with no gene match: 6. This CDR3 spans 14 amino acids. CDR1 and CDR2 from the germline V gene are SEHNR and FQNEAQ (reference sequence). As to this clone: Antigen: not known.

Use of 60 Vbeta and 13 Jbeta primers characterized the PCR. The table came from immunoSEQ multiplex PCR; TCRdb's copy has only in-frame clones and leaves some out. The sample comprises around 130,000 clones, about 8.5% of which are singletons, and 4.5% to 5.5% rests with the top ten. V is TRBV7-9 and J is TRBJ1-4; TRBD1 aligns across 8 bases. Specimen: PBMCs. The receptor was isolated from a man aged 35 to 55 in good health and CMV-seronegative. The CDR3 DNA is TGTGCCAGCAGCGGACAGGGAGTAAGTGAAAAACTGTTTTTT. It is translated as CASSGQGVSEKLFF.